This T cell receptor (beta chain) was identified during a study of blood T cells in healthy people across ages. About the research overall: About one barcoded beta molecule per two T cells came from capture by template switching.

No fewer than 6 million PBMCs went into each sample. A second roughly 6 to 12 cycle PCR used barcoded and J-beta primers. MiXCR, applied by TCRdb to the 5' RACE reads, yields one record per CDR3 protein. The sample includes about 1.8 million distinct CDR3 sequences, around half of them seen just once. This clonotype occurred once. Germline loops: CDR1 SNHLY, CDR2 FYNNEI. The V gene end was trimmed by 7 bases and the J gene end by 0 bases; junction bases not matched to a gene: 5. The CDR3 totals 16 residues. The chain carries TRBV2 and TRBJ2-5; the match to TRBD2 covers 13 bases. This receptor was taken from a woman between 40 and 50 years old in good health. The sequencing sample was made of blood. The CDR3 protein is CASTGLAGANQETQYF. The DNA for the CDR3 is TGTGCCAGCACTGGACTAGCGGGGGCAAACCAAGAGACCCAGTACTTC.